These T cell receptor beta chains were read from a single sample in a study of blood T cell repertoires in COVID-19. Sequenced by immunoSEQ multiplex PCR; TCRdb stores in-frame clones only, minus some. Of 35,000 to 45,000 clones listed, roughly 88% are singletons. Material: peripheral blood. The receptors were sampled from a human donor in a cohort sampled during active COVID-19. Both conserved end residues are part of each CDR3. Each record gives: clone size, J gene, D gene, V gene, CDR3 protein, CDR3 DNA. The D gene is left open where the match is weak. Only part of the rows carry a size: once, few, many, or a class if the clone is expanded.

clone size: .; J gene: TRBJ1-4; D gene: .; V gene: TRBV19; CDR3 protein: CASSISVNEKLFF; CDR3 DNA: TGTGCCAGTAGTATTTCTGTTAATGAAAAACTGTTTTTT
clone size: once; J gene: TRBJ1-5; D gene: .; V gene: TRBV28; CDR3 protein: CASTDSSNQPQHF; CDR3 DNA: TGTGCCAGCACCGACAGTAGCAATCAGCCCCAGCATTTT
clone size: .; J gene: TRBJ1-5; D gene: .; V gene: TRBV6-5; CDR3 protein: CASTQEGLFNQPQHF; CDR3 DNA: TGTGCCAGCACTCAGGAAGGACTTTTCAATCAGCCCCAGCATTTT
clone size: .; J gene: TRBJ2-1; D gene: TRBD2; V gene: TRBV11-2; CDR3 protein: CASSSGLAWNEQFF; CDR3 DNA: TGTGCCAGCAGCTCCGGACTAGCATGGAATGAGCAGTTCTTC
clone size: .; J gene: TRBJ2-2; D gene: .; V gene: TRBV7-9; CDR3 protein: CASGHSNAGELFF; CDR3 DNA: TGTGCCAGCGGACACAGCAACGCCGGGGAGCTGTTTTTT
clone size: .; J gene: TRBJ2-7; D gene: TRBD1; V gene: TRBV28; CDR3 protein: CASSLWGGTGVPSEQYF; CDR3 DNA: TGTGCCAGCAGTTTATGGGGCGGGACAGGGGTCCCCTCCGAGCAGTACTTC
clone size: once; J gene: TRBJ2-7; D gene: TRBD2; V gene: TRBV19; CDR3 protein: CASSQRGLAYEQYF; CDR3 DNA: TGTGCCAGTAGCCAAAGGGGACTAGCGTACGAGCAGTACTTC
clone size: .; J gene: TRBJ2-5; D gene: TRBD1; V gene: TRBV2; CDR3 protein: CASKGQPQETQYF; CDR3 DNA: TGTGCCAGCAAGGGACAGCCACAGGAGACCCAGTACTTC
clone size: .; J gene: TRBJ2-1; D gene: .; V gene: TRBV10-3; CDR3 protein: CAINSDREGEQFF; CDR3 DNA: TGTGCCATCAATTCGGACAGGGAGGGTGAGCAGTTCTTC
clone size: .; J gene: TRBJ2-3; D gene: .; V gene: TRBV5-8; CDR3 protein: CASTGWNTDTQYF; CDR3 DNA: TGTGCCTCTACAGGGTGGAACACAGATACGCAGTATTTT
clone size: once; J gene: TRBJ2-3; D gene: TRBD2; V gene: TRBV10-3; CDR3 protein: CACRVASGPLTDTQYF; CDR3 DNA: TGTGCGTGCAGGGTCGCTAGCGGACCTCTCACAGATACGCAGTATTTT
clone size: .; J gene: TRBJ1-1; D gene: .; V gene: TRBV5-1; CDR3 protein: CASSLSSNTEAFF; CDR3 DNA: TGCGCCAGCAGCTTGAGCTCCAACACTGAAGCTTTCTTT
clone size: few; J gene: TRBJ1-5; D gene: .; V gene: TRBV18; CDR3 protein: CASSPDSAVYSNQPQHF; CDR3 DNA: TGTGCCAGCTCACCCGACTCGGCTGTCTATAGCAATCAGCCCCAGCATTTT
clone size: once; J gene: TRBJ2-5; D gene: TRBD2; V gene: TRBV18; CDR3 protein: CASSPQVSGGLQETQYF; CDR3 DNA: TGTGCCAGCTCACCACAAGTTAGCGGGGGATTACAAGAGACCCAGTACTTC
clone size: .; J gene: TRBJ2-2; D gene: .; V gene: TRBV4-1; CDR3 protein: CASSQPVRGKNTGELFF; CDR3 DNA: TGCGCCAGCAGCCAACCCGTACGGGGGAAGAACACCGGGGAGCTGTTTTTT
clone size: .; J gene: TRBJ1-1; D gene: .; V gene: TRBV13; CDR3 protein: CASSLKGVGMNTEAFF; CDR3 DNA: TGTGCCAGCAGCTTAAAAGGAGTCGGCATGAACACTGAAGCTTTCTTT
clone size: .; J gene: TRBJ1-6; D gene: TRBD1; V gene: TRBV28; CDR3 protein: CASSLSGGGYNSPLHF; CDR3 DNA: TGTGCCAGCAGTTTATCAGGGGGCGGCTATAATTCACCCCTCCACTTT
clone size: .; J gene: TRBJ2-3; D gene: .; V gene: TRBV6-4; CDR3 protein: CASSDSGGGTDTQYF; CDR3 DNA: TGTGCCAGCAGTGACTCAGGGGGGGGCACAGATACGCAGTATTTT
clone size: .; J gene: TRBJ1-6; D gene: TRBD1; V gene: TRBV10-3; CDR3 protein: CAISGTGDSPLHF; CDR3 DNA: TGTGCCATCAGTGGGACAGGGGATTCACCCCTCCACTTT
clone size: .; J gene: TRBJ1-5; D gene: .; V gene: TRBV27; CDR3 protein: CASSFAAGNPQPQHF; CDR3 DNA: TGTGCCAGCAGTTTTGCGGCAGGGAATCCTCAGCCCCAGCATTTT
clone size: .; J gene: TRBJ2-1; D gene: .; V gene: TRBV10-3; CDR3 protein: CAISSGPHEQFF; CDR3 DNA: TGTGCCATCAGTAGTGGCCCCCATGAGCAGTTCTTC
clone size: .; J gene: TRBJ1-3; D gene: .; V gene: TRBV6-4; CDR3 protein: CASSDRRGGAWSGNTIYF; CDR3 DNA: TGTGCCAGCAGTGACCGTAGGGGGGGGGCCTGGTCTGGAAACACCATATATTTT
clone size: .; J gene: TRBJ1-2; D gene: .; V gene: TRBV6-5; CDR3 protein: CASSYSGRSGYGYTF; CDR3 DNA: TGTGCCAGCAGTTACTCCGGCAGGTCCGGCTATGGCTACACCTTC
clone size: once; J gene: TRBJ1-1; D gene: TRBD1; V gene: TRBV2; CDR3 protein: CASSGQGVSGGAFF; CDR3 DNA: TGTGCCAGCAGTGGGCAGGGGGTCTCCGGGGGAGCTTTCTTT
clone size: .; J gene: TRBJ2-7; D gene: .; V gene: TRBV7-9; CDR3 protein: CASSLGQGTYEQYF; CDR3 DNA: TGTGCCAGCAGCTTAGGGCAGGGGACGTACGAGCAGTACTTC
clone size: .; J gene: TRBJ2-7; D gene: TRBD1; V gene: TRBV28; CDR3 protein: CASSEGTATPYEQYF; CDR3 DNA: TGTGCCAGCAGCGAGGGGACAGCCACTCCCTACGAGCAGTACTTC
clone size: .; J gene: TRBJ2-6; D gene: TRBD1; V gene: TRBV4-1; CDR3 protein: CASSQEGTGSRAGANVLTF; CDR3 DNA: TGCGCCAGCAGCCAAGAGGGGACAGGGTCGCGTGCTGGGGCCAACGTCCTGACTTTC
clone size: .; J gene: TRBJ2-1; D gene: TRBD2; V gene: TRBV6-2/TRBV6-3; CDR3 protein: CASSYSGGVSSYNEQFF; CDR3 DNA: TGTGCCAGCAGTTACTCGGGGGGGGTCAGCTCCTACAATGAGCAGTTCTTC
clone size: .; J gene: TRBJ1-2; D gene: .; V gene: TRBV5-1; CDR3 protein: CASSLGRDIYGYTF; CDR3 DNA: TGCGCCAGCAGCTTGGGTCGGGACATTTATGGCTACACCTTC
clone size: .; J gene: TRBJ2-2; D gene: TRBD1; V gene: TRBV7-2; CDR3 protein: CASSLEGTGPINTGELFF; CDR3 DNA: TGTGCCAGCAGCTTAGAGGGGACAGGGCCGATTAACACCGGGGAGCTGTTTTTT
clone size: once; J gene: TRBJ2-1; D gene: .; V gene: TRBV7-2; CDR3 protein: CASSLVFGGNEQFF; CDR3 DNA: TGTGCCAGCAGCTTAGTTTTCGGGGGTAATGAGCAGTTCTTC
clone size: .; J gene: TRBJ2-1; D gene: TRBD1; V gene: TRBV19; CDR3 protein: CASSPDRAPYNEQFF; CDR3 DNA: TGTGCCAGTAGCCCCGACAGGGCACCCTACAATGAGCAGTTCTTC
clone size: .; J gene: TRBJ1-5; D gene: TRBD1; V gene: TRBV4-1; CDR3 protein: CASSQAGQYSNQPQHF; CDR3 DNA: TGCGCCAGCAGCCAAGCGGGACAGTATAGCAATCAGCCCCAGCATTTT
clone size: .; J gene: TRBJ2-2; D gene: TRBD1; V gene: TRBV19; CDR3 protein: CASKPGQGSTGELFF; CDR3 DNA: TGTGCCAGTAAACCGGGACAGGGGAGCACCGGGGAGCTGTTTTTT
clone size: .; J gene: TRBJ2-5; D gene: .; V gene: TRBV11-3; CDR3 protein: CASSLTSSPETQYF; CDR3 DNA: TGTGCCAGCAGTCTAACTAGCTCGCCCGAGACCCAGTACTTC
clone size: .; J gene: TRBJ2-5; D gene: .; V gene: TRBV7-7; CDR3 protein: CASSLNGGETQYF; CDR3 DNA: TGTGCTAGCAGCTTAAATGGAGGGGAGACCCAGTACTTC
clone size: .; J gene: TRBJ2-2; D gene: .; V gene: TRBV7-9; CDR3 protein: CASSLVSGELFF; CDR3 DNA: TGTGCCAGCAGCTTAGTGAGCGGGGAGCTGTTTTTT
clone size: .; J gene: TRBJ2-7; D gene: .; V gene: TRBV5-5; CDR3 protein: CASSLGASYEQYF; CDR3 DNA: TGTGCCAGCAGCTTGGGGGCCTCCTACGAGCAGTACTTC
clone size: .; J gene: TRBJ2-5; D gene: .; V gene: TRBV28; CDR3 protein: CASSLPSAGGETQYF; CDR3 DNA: TGTGCCAGCAGCCTCCCCTCAGCCGGGGGAGAGACCCAGTACTTC
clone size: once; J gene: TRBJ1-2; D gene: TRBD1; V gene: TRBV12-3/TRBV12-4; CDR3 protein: CASRRTGGDGYTF; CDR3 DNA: TGTGCCAGCAGGAGGACAGGGGGGGATGGCTACACCTTC
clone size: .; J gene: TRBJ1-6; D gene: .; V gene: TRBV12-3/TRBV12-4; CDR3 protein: CASSFAGRSPLHF; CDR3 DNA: TGTGCCAGCAGTTTCGCAGGAAGGTCACCCCTCCACTTT
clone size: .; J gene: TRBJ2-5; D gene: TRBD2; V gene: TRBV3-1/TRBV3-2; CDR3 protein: CASSPGLAGAQETQYF; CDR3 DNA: TGTGCCAGCAGCCCTGGACTAGCGGGTGCTCAAGAGACCCAGTACTTC
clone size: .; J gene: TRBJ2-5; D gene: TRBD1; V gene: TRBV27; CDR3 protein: CASRYTGAPGETQYF; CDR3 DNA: TGTGCCAGCAGATATACAGGGGCTCCAGGAGAGACCCAGTACTTC
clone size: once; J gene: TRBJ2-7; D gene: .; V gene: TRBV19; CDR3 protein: CASSFGTSYEQYF; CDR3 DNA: TGTGCCAGTAGCTTTGGGACATCCTACGAGCAGTACTTC
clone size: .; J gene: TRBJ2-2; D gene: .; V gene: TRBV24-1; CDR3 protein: CATSETVENTGELFF; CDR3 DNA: TGTGCCACCAGTGAAACAGTCGAGAACACCGGGGAGCTGTTTTTT
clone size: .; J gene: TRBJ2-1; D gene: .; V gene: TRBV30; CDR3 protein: CAWSPGTLSYNEQFF; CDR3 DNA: TGTGCCTGGAGTCCCGGGACACTCTCCTACAATGAGCAGTTCTTC
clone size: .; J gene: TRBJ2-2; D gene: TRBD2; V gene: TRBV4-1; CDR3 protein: CASSQPRGGTGELFF; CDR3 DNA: TGCGCCAGCAGCCAACCCCGGGGGGGAACCGGGGAGCTGTTTTTT
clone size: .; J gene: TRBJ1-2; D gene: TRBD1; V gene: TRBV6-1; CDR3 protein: CASSEALDGTGINYGYTF; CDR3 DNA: TGTGCCAGCAGTGAAGCGCTTGATGGGACAGGGATTAACTATGGCTACACCTTC
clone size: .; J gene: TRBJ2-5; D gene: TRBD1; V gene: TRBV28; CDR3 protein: CASSKDRSAYQETQYF; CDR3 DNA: TGTGCCAGCAGCAAGGACAGGAGTGCCTACCAAGAGACCCAGTACTTC
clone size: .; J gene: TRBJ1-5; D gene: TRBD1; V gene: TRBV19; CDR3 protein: CASFRGTGDQPQHF; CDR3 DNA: TGTGCCAGTTTTAGGGGGACAGGGGACCAGCCCCAGCATTTT
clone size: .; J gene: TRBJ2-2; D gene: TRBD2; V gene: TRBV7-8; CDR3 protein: CASRRTSGNTGELFF; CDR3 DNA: TGTGCCAGCAGACGGACTAGCGGGAACACCGGGGAGCTGTTTTTT